This T cell receptor beta chain was identified in a study of early T cells in non-severe SARS-CoV-2 infection. Across the whole study: Chains were unpaired, as sequencing was done on bulk RNA from unsorted whole blood.

Attached unique molecular identifiers marked individual cDNA molecules. TCRdb itself ran the 5' RACE reads through MiXCR, one entry per CDR3 protein. The sample lists about 60,000 distinct CDR3 sequences, 5.6% occurring once. J was trimmed by 0 bases and V by 8 bases; bases with no gene match: 10. The germline V gene encodes CDR1 MNHEY and CDR2 SVGEGT. There are 15 residues in the CDR3. J is TRBJ2-7 and V is TRBV6-2 or TRBV6-3, with TRBD1 matching 7 bases. The sequence was obtained from an adult who was a healthcare worker with PCR-confirmed SARS-CoV-2 infection or an uninfected control (not recorded which). The source material was whole blood. This CDR3 is CASDPRGLNSYEQYF. Written as DNA, the CDR3 is TGTGCCAGCGACCCGAGGGGGCTAAACTCCTACGAGCAGTACTTC.